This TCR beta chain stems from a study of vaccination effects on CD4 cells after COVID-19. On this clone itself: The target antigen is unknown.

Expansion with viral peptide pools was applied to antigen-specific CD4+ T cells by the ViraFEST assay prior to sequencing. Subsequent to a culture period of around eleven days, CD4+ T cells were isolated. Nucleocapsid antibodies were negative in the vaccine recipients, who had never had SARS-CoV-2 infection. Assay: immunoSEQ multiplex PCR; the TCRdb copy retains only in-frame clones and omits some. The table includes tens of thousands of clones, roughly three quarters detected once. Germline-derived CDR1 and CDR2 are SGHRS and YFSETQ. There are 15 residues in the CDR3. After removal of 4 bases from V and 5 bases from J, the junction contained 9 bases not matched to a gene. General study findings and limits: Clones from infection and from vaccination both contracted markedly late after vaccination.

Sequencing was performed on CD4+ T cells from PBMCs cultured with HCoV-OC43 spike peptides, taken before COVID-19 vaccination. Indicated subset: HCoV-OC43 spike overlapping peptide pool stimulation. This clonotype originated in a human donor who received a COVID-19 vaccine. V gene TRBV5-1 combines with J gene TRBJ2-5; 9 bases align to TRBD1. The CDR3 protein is CASSPQTGGGETQYF. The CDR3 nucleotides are TGCGCCAGCAGCCCGCAAACAGGGGGCGGTGAGACCCAGTACTTC.